Listed below are T cell receptor beta chains from one sample, sequenced in a study of Tregs in tolerant kidney transplant recipients. Clones were read by immunoSEQ multiplex PCR, and TCRdb kept only the in-frame ones, dropping some. The repertoire consists of about 44,000 clones, with nearly 97% occurring once and the leading ten covering 0.37%. Their antigens remain unidentified. What was sequenced was Tregs from blood cultured with allogeneic cells. These TCRs come from a human donor in good health. Both conserved end residues are part of each CDR3. D genes are given only for firm matches. Where a row states a size, it is once, few, many or the class of an expanded clone; other rows omit it.

V gene	J gene	clone size	D gene	CDR3 DNA	CDR3 protein
TRBV5-4	TRBJ1-1	-	-	TGTGCCAGCAGCTTTCGAAGAACTGAAGCTTTCTTT	CASSFRRTEAFF
TRBV19	TRBJ2-3	-	-	TGTGCCAGTAGTACGGGGGATACGCAGTATTTT	CASSTGDTQYF
TRBV29-1	TRBJ1-1	-	-	TGCAGCGGGAGGGGGTATGAGAACACTGAAGCTTTCTTT	CSGRGYENTEAFF
TRBV10-1	TRBJ2-1	-	-	TGCGCCAGCAGCCAAACCGGGACTCAGGCGTTCTTC	CASSQTGTQAFF
TRBV7-2	TRBJ1-1	-	TRBD1	TGTGCCAGCAGTCTCTACAGGGGAAGTGGCGCTGAAGCTTTCTTT	CASSLYRGSGAEAFF
TRBV6-6	TRBJ1-6	-	-	TGTGCCAGCAGTTACCGACGGGGCGCGGATTCACCCCTCCACTTT	CASSYRRGADSPLHF
TRBV6-1	TRBJ1-5	-	TRBD1	TGTGCCAGCAGGGGGGGGCAGGGGGCTCAGCCCCAGCATTTT	CASRGGQGAQPQHF
TRBV6-6	TRBJ2-7	once	-	TGTGCCAGCAGTTTGTCAGGTAGCTCCTACGAGCAGTACTTC	CASSLSGSSYEQYF
TRBV11-2	TRBJ2-7	once	-	TGTGCCAGCAGCTCTAGGGGGTACGAGCAGTACTTC	CASSSRGYEQYF
TRBV5-1	TRBJ1-2	-	-	TGCGCCAGCAGCTCTCACAGGGAAGGGTATGGCTACACCTTC	CASSSHREGYGYTF
TRBV5-4	TRBJ2-1	-	-	TGTGCCAGCAGCCCCAGTAGGCGCTTAAAGGATTCCTACAATGAGCAGTTCTTC	CASSPSRRLKDSYNEQFF
TRBV14	TRBJ2-3	-	-	TGTGCCAGCAGCCTAGCGTTAATGCCAGATACGCAGTATTTT	CASSLALMPDTQYF
TRBV7-8	TRBJ1-2	-	TRBD1	TGTGCCAGCAGCATCAGGACAGGGACCGTAGGCTACACCTTC	CASSIRTGTVGYTF